In this sample, the clone carrying this T cell receptor beta chain turned up once. Antigen: not known. This sample stems from a study of radiation and T cells in renal cell carcinoma. Study outcomes and limitations: Only small tumor regions of 0.8 to 1 g were sampled. Irradiated tumors held more dominant CDR3 motifs than control tumors. From baseline, blood top tumor clonotypes peaked at 2 weeks post-radiation.

TCRdb's copy holds only in-frame clones and misses some; the assay was immunoSEQ multiplex PCR. This repertoire shows about 20,000 clones, 55% to 80% found once; its top ten account for around 12%. The treatment was: 15 Gy SBRT to primary tumor, nephrectomy 4 weeks later. The clonotype originates from a woman in her 70s with renal cell carcinoma. Sequenced here: tumor tissue, sampled from a patient whose treatment included radiotherapy and nephrectomy.

This CDR3 is CASRLEGTGVHNEQFF. The DNA for the CDR3 is TGCGCCAGCAGGTTGGAGGGGACAGGGGTCCACAATGAGCAGTTCTTC. This chain connects TRBV4-1 to TRBJ2-1; 10 bases agree with TRBD1. Germline V gene lookup returns CDR1 MGHRA and CDR2 YSYEKL. The CDR3 has 16 residues. The ends lost 6 bases at V and 5 bases at J; junction bases unmatched: 10.